This T cell receptor (beta chain) was observed in a study of CD8 T cells in ankylosing spondylitis. The table lists this clonotype with many counts. The antigen remains unidentified. CDR1 and CDR2 (germline): SEHNR, FQNEAQ (reference sequence). This CDR3 is built from 14 residues. The V and J ends lost 3 bases and 5 bases respectively, with 13 bases between them. Quantitative molecular-barcoded 5'-RACE generated the TCR beta libraries. TCRdb re-called the 5' RACE reads through MiXCR, storing one row per CDR3 protein. The data hold about 800,000 distinct CDR3 sequences, with about 10% observed a single time. Study-wide points: Under 10 highly homologous variants formed a TCR beta motif that appeared characteristic of ankylosing spondylitis blood. Enrichment of disease-linked clones was reportedly significant in matched ankylosing spondylitis synovial fluid. Peripheral blood held disease-linked clones only at relatively low frequency, and these were CD8+.

The specimen was blood, either unsorted or a sorted T cell fraction (not recorded which). V is TRBV7-9 and J is TRBJ1-2, with TRBD1 as a possible D gene (6 bases). This TCR derives from a male donor with ankylosing spondylitis. The CDR3 sequence is CASSFEDRLYGYTF. The CDR3 DNA reads TGTGCCAGCAGCTTCGAGGACAGATTATATGGCTACACCTTC.